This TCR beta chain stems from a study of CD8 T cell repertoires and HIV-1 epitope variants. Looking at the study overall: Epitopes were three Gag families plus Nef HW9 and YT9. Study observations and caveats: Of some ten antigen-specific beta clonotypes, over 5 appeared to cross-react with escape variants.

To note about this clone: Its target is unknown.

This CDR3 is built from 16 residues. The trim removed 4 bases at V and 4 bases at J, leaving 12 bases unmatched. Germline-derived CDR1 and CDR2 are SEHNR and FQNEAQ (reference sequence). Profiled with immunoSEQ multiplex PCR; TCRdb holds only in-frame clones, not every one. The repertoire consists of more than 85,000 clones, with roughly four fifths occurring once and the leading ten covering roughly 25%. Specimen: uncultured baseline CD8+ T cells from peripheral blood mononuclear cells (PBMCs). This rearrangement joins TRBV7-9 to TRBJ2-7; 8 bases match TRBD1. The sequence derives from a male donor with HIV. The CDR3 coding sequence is TGTGCCAGCAGCTGGCAGTCGACCAGGGGGCTATACGAGCAGTACTTC. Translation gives CASSWQSTRGLYEQYF.